Listed below are T cell receptor beta chains from one sample, sequenced in a study of CD8 T cells in Susac syndrome. TCRdb recomputed calls from the immunoSEQ multiplex PCR reads with MiXCR, one row per CDR3 protein. The table records 210,000 or so distinct CDR3 sequences, roughly nine tenths of them present only once. Input material: CD8+ T cells from PBMCs. All receptors come from a human donor with multiple sclerosis. The CDR3 runs from the conserved cysteine through the conserved F or W. A D gene is named only where the DNA matches it firmly. Size is stated for part of the rows, as once, few or many counts, or as a class when the clone is expanded.

abundance	v_gene	d_gene	j_gene	CDR3nt	CDR3aa
NA	TRBV29-1	NA	TRBJ1-2	TGCAGCGTTGAGACGGGGTACCCTTATGGCTACACCTTC	CSVETGYPYGYTF
few	TRBV9	NA	TRBJ2-7	TGTGCCAGCAGCGTAGGTGTGGGACCCTACGAGCAGTACTTC	CASSVGVGPYEQYF
NA	TRBV4-1	NA	TRBJ1-4	TGCGCCAGCAGCGAGGAAACGGGACTCGATGAAAAACTGTTTTTT	CASSEETGLDEKLFF
NA	TRBV5-6	NA	TRBJ2-3	TGTGCCAGCAGCTACGGGACCCTCACAGATACGCAGTATTTT	CASSYGTLTDTQYF
NA	TRBV29-1	TRBD1	TRBJ1-2	TGCAGCGTTGGGACGACAGGGAACTATGGCTACACCTTC	CSVGTTGNYGYTF
NA	TRBV2	NA	TRBJ1-3	TGTGCCAGCAGTGCCTGGCCCACCATATATTTT	CASSAWPTIYF
once	TRBV9	TRBD1	TRBJ2-7	TGTGCCAGCAGCGTAGCTGGTGGGACAGGGCCCTACGAGCAGTACTTC	CASSVAGGTGPYEQYF
NA	TRBV5-4	NA	TRBJ2-7	TGTGCCAGCAGCATTGTCGGGGGGCTCTCCTACGAGCAGTACTTC	CASSIVGGLSYEQYF
NA	TRBV29-1	NA	TRBJ1-2	TGCAGCGTTGGGAGGGAGAGCCTATGGGACTACACCTTC	CSVGRESLWDYTF
once	TRBV7-8	TRBD2	TRBJ2-1	TGTGCTACAGCGACTAGCGGGAGTTATATCGGCACCTACAATGAGCAGTTCTTC	CATATSGSYIGTYNEQFF
NA	TRBV6-5	NA	TRBJ1-4	TGTGCCAGCAGCGGCCAGGGAGGGCTGTTTTTT	CASSGQGGLFF
NA	TRBV3-1	NA	TRBJ1-2	TGTGCCAGCAGCGATGACAGCTATGGCTACACCTTC	CASSDDSYGYTF
NA	TRBV7-2	NA	TRBJ2-7	TGTGCCAGCAGTCCCCCAGCCGGGGACGGCTACGAGCAGTACTTC	CASSPPAGDGYEQYF
NA	TRBV9	NA	TRBJ2-7	TGTGCCAGCAGCCCGACTGGGAGTGGACGGACCTACGAGCAGTACTTC	CASSPTGSGRTYEQYF
NA	TRBV5-1	NA	TRBJ1-2	TGCGCCAGCAGCCGTTTACAGGGTACGTCGGGCTACACCTTC	CASSRLQGTSGYTF
NA	TRBV7-9	TRBD1	TRBJ1-2	TGTGCCAGCAGCTCGCGGGACAGGGGTTTCTATGGCTACACCTTC	CASSSRDRGFYGYTF
NA	TRBV7-6	TRBD2	TRBJ2-1	TGTGCCAGCAGCTCCTATAGGGGGACTAGCGGGGGGGACAATGAGCAGTTCTTC	CASSSYRGTSGGDNEQFF
NA	TRBV19	TRBD2	TRBJ2-1	TGTGCCAGTAGCATTACTAGCGGGGCAAGGGAGCAGTTCTTC	CASSITSGAREQFF
NA	TRBV7-2	NA	TRBJ1-2	TGTGCCAGCAGCTTAGCCCACCCCGTGGGGCGGCTCTATGGCTACACCTTC	CASSLAHPVGRLYGYTF
NA	TRBV7-8	TRBD2	TRBJ2-5	TGTGCCAGCAGCTTAACGGGACTAACCCCGGTAGCGGCCCAGTACTTC	CASSLTGLTPVAAQYF
NA	TRBV30	NA	TRBJ1-2	TGTGCCTGGAGTATGGGTGCGTGGGATGGCTACACCTTC	CAWSMGAWDGYTF
NA	TRBV13	TRBD1	TRBJ1-2	TGTGCCAGCAGCTTAGGCCGAGGGACAGGGGAAGGCTACACCTTC	CASSLGRGTGEGYTF
NA	TRBV7-2	NA	TRBJ2-3	TGTGCCAGCAGCTTCCCAGACGCGGGCCCTACAGATACGCAGTATTTT	CASSFPDAGPTDTQYF
NA	TRBV29-1	TRBD1	TRBJ2-1	TGCAGCGTTGGGACAGGGACTTACAATGAGCAGTTCTTC	CSVGTGTYNEQFF
NA	TRBV12-3/TRBV12-4	NA	TRBJ2-7	TGTGCCAGCAGTTTATCACTGGCCTACGAGCAGTACTTC	CASSLSLAYEQYF